This T cell receptor (beta chain) was identified in a study of OX40 agonist ivuxolimab in advanced cancers. At the level of the study: Patients received the agonistic anti-OX40 (CD134) antibody ivuxolimab. Earlier treatment with anti-PD-1, anti-PD-L1 or anti-CTLA-4 was permitted, and around 43% had received some. Study-level results: At 0.1-3.0 mg/kg, partial responders had clonal expansion among the lowest observed. By week 6 at 0.1 to 3.0 mg/kg, blood CD4+ and CD8+ T cells had expanded clonally.

Trimming removed 3 bases from V and 2 bases from J; junction bases left unmatched: 4. CDR1 and CDR2 from the germline V gene are MNHEY and SMNVEV (reference sequence). CDR3 length: 14 amino acids. Concerning this clone itself: Its antigen remains unknown.

Here immunoSEQ multiplex PCR was the method, and the copy in TCRdb shows in-frame clones only, minus some. The sample yields about 86,000 clones, more than 80% seen once. The TCR was taken from an adult with an advanced solid tumor such as melanoma, head and neck, liver or kidney cancer. The chain links TRBV27 to TRBJ2-7, with 7 positions matching TRBD1. This material consisted of CD4+ or CD8+ T cells sorted from blood, taken in a trial of the OX40 agonist ivuxolimab. Here the CDR3 reads CASSLNQGAYEQYF. CDR3 nucleotides: TGTGCCAGCAGTTTGAATCAGGGGGCCTACGAGCAGTACTTC.